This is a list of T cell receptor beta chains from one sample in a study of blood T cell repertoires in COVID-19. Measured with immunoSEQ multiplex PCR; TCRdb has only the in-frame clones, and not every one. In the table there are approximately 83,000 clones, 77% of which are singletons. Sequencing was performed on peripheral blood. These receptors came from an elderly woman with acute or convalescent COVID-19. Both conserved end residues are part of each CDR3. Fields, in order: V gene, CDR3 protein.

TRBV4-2	CASSQVGSGMGYRELFF
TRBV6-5	CASSYSIWEDQPQHF
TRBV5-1	CASSPGQGNGYTF
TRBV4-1	CASSQDRLLSRETKGYTF
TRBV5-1	CASSVARDRSSGANVLTF
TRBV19	CASSAGQGKGQPQHF
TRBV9	CASSVTGLAGGNEQFF
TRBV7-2	CATSDREGPRTEAFF
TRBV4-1	CASSPQAGGAYNEQFF
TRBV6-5	CASSLSTSTEQFF
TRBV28	CASRTGSNYGYTF
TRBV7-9	CASSRQGASGNTIYF
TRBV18	CASETGNQETQYF
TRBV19	CASSIVRGYEQFF
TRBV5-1	CASSIGGDSGNTIYF
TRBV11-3	CASSPGQGSSYEQYF
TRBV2	CASSGGEGRRSEAFF
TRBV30	CAWSALGDTQYF
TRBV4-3	CASSQDRGVSGNTIYF
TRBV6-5	CASSYQPGQGDEKLFF
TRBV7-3	CASSLGGSNTEAFF
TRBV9	CASSEIAGTPLTGELFF
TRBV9	CASSSGQGARDTIYF
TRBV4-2	CASSPTGESYEQYF
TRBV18	CASSPFSQALNTEAFF
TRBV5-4	CASSRSSGGPDTDTQYF
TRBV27	CASRRAGALNKYEQYF
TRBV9	CASSEGGQGYTDTQYF
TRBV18	CASSPTGISYEQYF
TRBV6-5	CASSYGTGTTYEQYF
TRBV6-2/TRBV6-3	CASSSPGQGDGGYTF
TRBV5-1	CASSFGDSYTEAFF
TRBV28	CASSAPGGDEKLFF
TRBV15	CATSGNRSPGANVLTF
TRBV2	CASSEVGGVSNQPQHF
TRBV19	CASSIGDSRQPQHF
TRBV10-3	CAISGGGTSSSPLHF
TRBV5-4	CASSTRGLGSHTEAFF
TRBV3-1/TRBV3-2	CASSQDKGYSPLHF
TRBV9	CASSVDPDGGYGYTF
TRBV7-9	CASSLLLAERRHNEQFF
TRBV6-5	CASQLAGGTDTQYF
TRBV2	CASSDIQPDQPQHF
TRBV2	CASSVVSGEKLFF
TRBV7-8	CASSAGDTEAFF
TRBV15	CATSRPQGNLEKLFF
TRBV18	CASSPHPSPRGTEAFF
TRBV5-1	CASSLGGNLNNEQFF
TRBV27	CASSPASTGGEKLFF
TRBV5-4	CASSIAAGGTGNTIYF
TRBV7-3	CASSLGLGREETQYF
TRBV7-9	CASSHPLLIAGVSYEQYF
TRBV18	CASSTLGQYTEAFF